The 6 T cell receptor beta chains below all came from one sample that was sequenced in a study of blood T cell repertoires in COVID-19. Profiled with immunoSEQ multiplex PCR; TCRdb holds only in-frame clones, not every one. The sample contains roughly 150,000 clones, about four fifths of which appear only once. Sequences were obtained from peripheral blood. These receptors originate from a woman older than 75 with COVID-19, enrolled during active disease.

This rearrangement joins TRBV24-1 to TRBJ2-5; TRBD1 matches at 10 bases. The length of the CDR3 is 16 residues. V shed 3 bases and J 2 bases; nucleotides not matched to a gene: 5. The germline CDR1 and CDR2 sequences are KGHDR and SFDVKD. The CDR3 here is CATSDPGQGDQETQYF. The CDR3 bases are TGTGCCACCAGTGATCCCGGACAGGGGGATCAAGAGACCCAGTACTTC.

This clone was observed a single time. The gene calls are TRBV12-3 or TRBV12-4 and TRBJ1-1; D gene uncertain. V shed 3 bases and J shed 11 bases, with 13 bases lying between them. The CDR3 has 12 residues. The CDR3 loop reads CASSFYLDWAFF. DNA for the CDR3: TGTGCCAGCAGTTTTTATCTTGACTGGGCTTTCTTT.

The V gene is TRBV28, the J gene TRBJ1-4, with 9 bases that match TRBD1. Germline V gene data show CDR1 as MDHEN and CDR2 as SYDVKM. This CDR3 comprises 14 residues. The junction had 5 bases not matched to a gene; V was cut back by 5 bases and J by 7 bases. CDR3 sequence (DNA): TGTGCCAGCAGTACAGGGGGCTTGAGTGAAAAACTGTTTTTT. Its protein is CASSTGGLSEKLFF.

This clone was detected only once. The rearrangement links TRBV5-6 to TRBJ2-3; D is ambiguous. CDR1 is SGHDT and CDR2 is YYEEEE in the germline V gene. Deletions cut 3 bases from V and 6 bases from J, with 5 bases between. This CDR3 region has 11 residues. This chain's CDR3 is CASSSYDTQYF. CDR3 coding DNA: TGTGCCAGCAGCTCCTATGATACGCAGTATTTT.

V usage is TRBV11-3 and J usage is TRBJ1-2; 7 nucleotides align to TRBD1. The ends lost 0 bases at V and 8 bases at J; junction bases unmatched: 6. This CDR3 has 14 residues. Per the germline V gene, CDR1 is SGHNT and CDR2 is YENEEA. As DNA, the CDR3 is TGTGCCAGCAGCTTAGACTCGACAGGGCACGGCTACACCTTC. Encoded protein: CASSLDSTGHGYTF. The whole variable domain, filled in from reference TRBV11-3 and TRBJ1-2, reads EAGVVQSPRYKIIEKKQPVAFWCNPISGHNTLYWYLQNLGQGPELLIRYENEEAVDDSQLPKDRFSAERLKGVDSTLKIQPAELGDSAVYLCASSLDSTGHGYTFGSGTRLTVV.

The chain is built from TRBV11-2 and TRBJ2-3; possibly TRBD1 for D (5 bases). Germline V CDR1 and CDR2: SGHAT, FQNNGV. V lost 3 bases and J 4 bases, leaving 14 bases between the germline ends. There are 15 residues in the CDR3. The CDR3 region is CASSLWSGPADTQYF. The CDR3 DNA follows: TGTGCCAGCAGCTTGTGGTCAGGGCCGGCAGATACGCAGTATTTT.